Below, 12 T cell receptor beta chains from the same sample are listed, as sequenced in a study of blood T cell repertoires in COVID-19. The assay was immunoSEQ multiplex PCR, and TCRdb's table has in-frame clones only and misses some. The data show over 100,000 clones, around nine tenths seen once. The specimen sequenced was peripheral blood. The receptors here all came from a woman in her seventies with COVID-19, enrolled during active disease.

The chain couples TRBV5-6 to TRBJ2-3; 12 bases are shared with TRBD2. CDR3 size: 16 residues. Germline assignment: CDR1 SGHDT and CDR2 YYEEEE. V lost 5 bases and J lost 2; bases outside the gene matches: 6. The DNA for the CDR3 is TGTGCCAGCAGACAAGGACTAGCGGGGTACACAGATACGCAGTATTTT. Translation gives CASRQGLAGYTDTQYF.

The CDR3 region has the DNA TGTGCCAGCAGTTCAACCGGGACTAGCGGCACAGATACGCAGTATTTT. Amino acid sequence: CASSSTGTSGTDTQYF. This sequence joins TRBV5-6 and TRBJ2-3; TRBD2 agrees at 10 bases. The CDR3 runs to 16 residues. V was clipped by 5 bases and J by 1 base; unmatched bases: 7. Germline CDR1 and CDR2: SGHDT and YYEEEE.

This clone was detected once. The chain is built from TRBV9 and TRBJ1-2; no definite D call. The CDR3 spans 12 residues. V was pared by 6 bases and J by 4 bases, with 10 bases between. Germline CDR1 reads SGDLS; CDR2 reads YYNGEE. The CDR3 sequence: CASTRDIYGYTF. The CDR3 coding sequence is TGTGCCAGCACCAGAGACATCTATGGCTACACCTTC.

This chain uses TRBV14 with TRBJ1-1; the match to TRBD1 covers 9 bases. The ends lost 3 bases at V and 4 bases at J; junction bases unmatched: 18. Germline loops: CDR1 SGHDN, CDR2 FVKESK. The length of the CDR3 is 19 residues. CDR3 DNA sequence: TGTGCCAGCAGCCACCTGTTACACCGGGACAGGGCTCCTGGCACTGAAGCTTTCTTT. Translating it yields CASSHLLHRDRAPGTEAFF.

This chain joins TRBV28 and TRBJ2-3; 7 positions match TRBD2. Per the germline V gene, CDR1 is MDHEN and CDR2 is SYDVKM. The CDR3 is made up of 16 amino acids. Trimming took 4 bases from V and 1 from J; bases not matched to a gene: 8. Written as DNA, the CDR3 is TGTGCCAGCAGTTCCCCACAGGCGGGAGGCACAGATACGCAGTATTTT. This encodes CASSSPQAGGTDTQYF.

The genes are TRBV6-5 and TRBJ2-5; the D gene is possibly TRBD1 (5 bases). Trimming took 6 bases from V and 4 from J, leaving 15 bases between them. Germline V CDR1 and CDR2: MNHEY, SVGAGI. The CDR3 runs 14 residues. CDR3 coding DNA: TGTGCCAGCAGATATATGGACAAAGGAGAGACCCAGTACTTC. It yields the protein CASRYMDKGETQYF.

Here the CDR3 DNA reads TGCAGTGCTAGTAGGGCTAGCGGGGGGGCCGCGGCCAAAAACATTCAGTACTTC. Protein: CSASRASGGAAAKNIQYF. This chain links TRBV20-1 with TRBJ2-4; TRBD2 agrees at 12 bases. Germline assignment: CDR1 DFQATT and CDR2 SNEGSKA (reference sequence). The CDR3 has 18 amino acids. With 3 bases clipped from V and 1 base from J, the junction kept 10 bases outside the gene matches.

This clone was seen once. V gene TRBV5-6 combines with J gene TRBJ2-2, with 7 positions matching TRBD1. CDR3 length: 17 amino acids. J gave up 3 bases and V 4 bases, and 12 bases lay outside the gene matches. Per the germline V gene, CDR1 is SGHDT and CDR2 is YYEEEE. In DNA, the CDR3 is TGTGCCAGCAGCCCCCCGACAGGGAATTTGGACACCGGGGAGCTGTTTTTT. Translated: CASSPPTGNLDTGELFF.

The CDR3 sequence: CASSLFFGTGGLGGNTIYF. CDR3 DNA sequence: TGTGCCAGCAGCCTTTTTTTTGGGACAGGTGGCTTGGGAGGAAACACCATATATTTT. The J gene is TRBJ1-3, the V gene TRBV3-1 (or the pseudogene TRBV3-2); 8 nucleotides match TRBD1. This CDR3 contains 19 residues. CDR1 and CDR2 (germline): LGHDT, YNNKEL (reference sequence). The ends lost 4 bases at V and 4 bases at J; junction bases unmatched: 18.

The CDR3 sequence: CASSEGTGKETQYF. Written as DNA, the CDR3 is TGCGCCAGCAGCGAAGGGACAGGAAAAGAGACCCAGTACTTC. J is TRBJ2-5 and V is TRBV5-1; 8 bases map to TRBD1. V gave up 4 bases and J gave up 3 bases; unmatched junction bases: 5. The V gene's germline CDR1 is SGHRS and CDR2 YFSETQ. The CDR3 sequence is 14 residues long.

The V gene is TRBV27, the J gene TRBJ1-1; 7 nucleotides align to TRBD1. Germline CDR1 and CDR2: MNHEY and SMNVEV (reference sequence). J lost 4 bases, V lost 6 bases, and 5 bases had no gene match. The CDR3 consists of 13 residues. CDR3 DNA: TGTGCCAGCAGGACAGGGTTCGGCACTGAAGCTTTCTTT. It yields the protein CASRTGFGTEAFF.

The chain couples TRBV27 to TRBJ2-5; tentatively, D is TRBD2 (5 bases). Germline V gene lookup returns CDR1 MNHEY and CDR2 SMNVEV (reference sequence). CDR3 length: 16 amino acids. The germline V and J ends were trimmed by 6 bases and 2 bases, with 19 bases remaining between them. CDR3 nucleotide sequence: TGTGCCAGCAGCCCAGACTACGAATTCGCTCAAGAGACCCAGTACTTC. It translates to CASSPDYEFAQETQYF.